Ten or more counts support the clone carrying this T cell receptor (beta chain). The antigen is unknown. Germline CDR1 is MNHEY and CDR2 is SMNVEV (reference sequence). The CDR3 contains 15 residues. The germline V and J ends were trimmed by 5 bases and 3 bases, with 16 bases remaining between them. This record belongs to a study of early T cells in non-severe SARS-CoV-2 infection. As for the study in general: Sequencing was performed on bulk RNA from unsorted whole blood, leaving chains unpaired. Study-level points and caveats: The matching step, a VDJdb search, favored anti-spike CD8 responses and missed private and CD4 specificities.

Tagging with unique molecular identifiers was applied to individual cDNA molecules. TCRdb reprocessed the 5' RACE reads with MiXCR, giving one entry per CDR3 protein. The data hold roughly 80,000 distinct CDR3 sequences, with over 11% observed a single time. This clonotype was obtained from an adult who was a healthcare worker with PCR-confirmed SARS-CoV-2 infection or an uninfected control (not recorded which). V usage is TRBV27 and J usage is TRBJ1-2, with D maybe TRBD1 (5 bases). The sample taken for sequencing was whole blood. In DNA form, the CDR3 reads TGTGCCAGCAGTGAGTTAGGGACGGGAGACTATGGCTACACCTTC. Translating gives CASSELGTGDYGYTF.